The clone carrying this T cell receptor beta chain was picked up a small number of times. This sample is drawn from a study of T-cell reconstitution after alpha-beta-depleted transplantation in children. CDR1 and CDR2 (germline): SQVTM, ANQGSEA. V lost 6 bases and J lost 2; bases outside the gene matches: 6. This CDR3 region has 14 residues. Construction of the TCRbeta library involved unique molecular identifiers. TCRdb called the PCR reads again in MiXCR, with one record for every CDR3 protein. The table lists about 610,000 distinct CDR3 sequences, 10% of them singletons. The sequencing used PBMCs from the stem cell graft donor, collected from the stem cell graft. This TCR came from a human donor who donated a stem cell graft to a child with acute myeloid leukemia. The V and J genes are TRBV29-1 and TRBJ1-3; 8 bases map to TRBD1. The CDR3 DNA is TGCAGCGTGGGACAGGTCACCCCTGGAAACACCATATATTTT. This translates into CSVGQVTPGNTIYF.